These 18 T cell receptor beta chains came from one sample sequenced in a study of identifying expanded T cells in peripheral blood. Clones were sequenced by immunoSEQ multiplex PCR, and TCRdb holds only the in-frame ones, with some missing. The table lists about 91,000 clones, more than 70% of them singletons. Sequenced input: blood. Receptors were obtained from a person aged 18-69 years in good health.

The V call is TRBV28, the J call TRBJ2-3, with TRBD2 as a possible D gene (6 bases). Trimming took off 1 base at V and 7 bases at J, with 27 bases between the two ends. There are 19 residues in the CDR3. Germline CDR1 is MDHEN and CDR2 is SYDVKM. CDR3 bases: TGTGCCAGCAGTTTATATGGTCGGGTAGCGGCAGACCCTCGATATACGCAGTATTTT. Translated, it gives CASSLYGRVAADPRYTQYF.

The V call is TRBV9, the J call TRBJ2-1; 9 bases agree with TRBD2. J gave up 0 bases and V 2 bases, and 27 bases lay outside the gene matches. Germline values: CDR1 SGDLS, CDR2 YYNGEE. This CDR3 comprises 24 residues. The DNA for the CDR3 is TGTGCCAGCAGCGTTCCCTACTCCCACCCCCTTAGCGGGAGAGGACCTAGCTCCTACAATGAGCAGTTCTTC. Its translation is CASSVPYSHPLSGRGPSSYNEQFF. Supplemented by reference TRBV9 and TRBJ2-1, the full variable domain reads DSGVTQTPKHLITATGQRVTLRCSPRSGDLSVYWYQQSLDQGLQFLIQYYNGEERAKGNILERFSAQQFPDLHSELNLSSLELGDSALYFCASSVPYSHPLSGRGPSSYNEQFFGPGTRLTVL.

The chain carries TRBV5-4 and TRBJ2-6, with 7 bases matching TRBD2. V shed 4 bases and J 0 bases; nucleotides not matched to a gene: 4. Germline-derived CDR1 and CDR2 are SGHNT and YYREEE (reference sequence). CDR3 length: 16 amino acids. CDR3 coding DNA: TGTGCCAGCAGCCAAGGGGAGGGCTCTGGGGCCAACGTCCTGACTTTC. Its translation: CASSQGEGSGANVLTF.

This sequence joins TRBV5-1 and TRBJ2-3; D remains ambiguous. This CDR3 has 14 amino acids. Germline V lookup: CDR1 SGHRS, CDR2 YFSETQ. Trimming took off 0 bases at V and 4 bases at J, with 9 bases between the two ends. Here the CDR3 reads CASSLVPVADTQYF. CDR3 sequence (DNA): TGCGCCAGCAGCTTGGTGCCGGTGGCAGATACGCAGTATTTT.

This sequence joins TRBV9 and TRBJ2-1; weak D call: TRBD2 (5 bases). CDR3 size: 15 residues. In germline, CDR1 is SGDLS, CDR2 YYNGEE. V was pared by 6 bases and J by 4 bases, with 17 bases between. In nucleotides, the CDR3 is TGTGCCAGCACCCCCTTGGCGGGCGAGTACAATGAGCAGTTCTTC. This gives the protein CASTPLAGEYNEQFF.

This clone was found once. The chain links TRBV28 to TRBJ2-5; 9 nucleotides line up with TRBD2. The germline V gene has CDR1 MDHEN and CDR2 SYDVKM. CDR3 length: 14 amino acids. V dropped 3 bases and J dropped 11; count of bases not matched to a gene: 10. CDR3 nucleotide sequence: TGTGCCAGCAGTTTTAGCGGGAGATCGTTAGAGCAGTACTTC. Protein sequence: CASSFSGRSLEQYF.

The CDR3 sequence is CASSLAAGQETQYF. The CDR3 DNA is TGCGCCAGCAGCTTGGCCGCGGGACAAGAGACCCAGTACTTC. This sequence joins TRBV5-1 and TRBJ2-5; D may be TRBD2 (6 bases). The CDR3 runs 14 residues. V was cut by 0 bases and J by 2 bases, with 8 bases left in between. The V gene's germline CDR1 is SGHRS and CDR2 YFSETQ.

V and J are TRBV7-3 and TRBJ1-6, with TRBD1 identical over 9 bases. Germline CDR1 reads SGHTA; CDR2 reads FQGTGA. CDR3 length: 14 amino acids. V shed 5 bases and J 9 bases; nucleotides not matched to a gene: 5. The CDR3 spells CASSQGQGTSPLHF. The CDR3 DNA follows: TGTGCCAGCAGCCAGGGACAGGGTACTTCACCCCTCCACTTT.

The chain carries TRBV7-7 and TRBJ2-2; TRBD2 aligns across 10 bases. CDR1 SSHAT and CDR2 FNYEAQ come from the germline V gene (reference sequence). The CDR3 has 15 residues. V shed 3 bases, J shed 4 bases, and the junction held 2 bases outside the gene matches. CDR3: CASSFSGGGTGELFF. The CDR3 DNA reads as TGTGCCAGCAGCTTCAGCGGGGGGGGCACCGGGGAGCTGTTTTTT.

This clone was found a few times. The V gene is TRBV19, the J gene TRBJ2-2; possibly TRBD1 for D (6 bases). V lost 5 bases and J lost 0, with 10 bases in between. Per the germline V gene, CDR1 is LNHDA and CDR2 is SQIVND (reference sequence). There are 15 residues in the CDR3. CDR3 sequence reads: CASSVQGANTGELFF. The CDR3 DNA follows: TGTGCCAGTAGTGTACAGGGAGCGAACACCGGGGAGCTGTTTTTT.

For this clone: The same CDR3 is also encoded by other DNA sequences in this sample. V gene TRBV30 combines with J gene TRBJ1-2; D might be TRBD1 (6 bases). V was pared by 8 bases and J by 9 bases, with 19 bases between. This CDR3 is 12 amino acids long. The germline V gene encodes CDR1 GTSNPN and CDR2 SVGIG (reference sequence). This chain's CDR3 is CAGKQGPLSYTF. For the CDR3, the DNA is TGTGCCGGCAAACAGGGCCCCCTCAGCTACACCTTC.

This clone occurred a few times. CDR3: CASSERRQGEGEQYF. The CDR3 bases are TGTGCCAGCAGTGAACGAAGACAGGGAGAAGGAGAGCAGTACTTC. The chain joins TRBV25-1 to TRBJ2-7, with 7 bases aligning to TRBD1. Losses at the gene ends were 2 bases for V and 7 bases for J; bases not matched to a gene: 11. The CDR3 is 15 residues long. Germline V gene sequence: CDR1 MGHDK, CDR2 SYGVNS.

The sample holds a few counts of this clone. This chain connects TRBV6-5 to TRBJ2-7; D is ambiguous. Per germline, CDR1 MNHEY and CDR2 SVGAGI. This CDR3 has 12 residues. Trimming shortened V by 6 bases and J by 3 bases, and 9 bases separated the two germline ends. The CDR3 reads CASSHDGYEQYF. CDR3 DNA: TGTGCCAGCAGCCACGACGGCTACGAGCAGTACTTC.

The CDR3 DNA follows: TGTGCCAGCAGCTTGACTAGCGGGGGGGAGACCCAGTACTTC. Translated, it gives CASSLTSGGETQYF. V gene TRBV7-9 combines with J gene TRBJ2-5, with TRBD2 identical over 13 bases. CDR1 and CDR2 (germline): SEHNR, FQNEAQ (reference sequence). The CDR3 loop spans 14 amino acids. V lost 3 bases and J lost 5; bases outside the gene matches: 0.

Within the sample, this clone is medium-sized. CDR3 DNA sequence: TGCGCCAGCAGTGTCTCACTAGCGGACGAGCAGTACTTC. Its protein is CASSVSLADEQYF. V usage is TRBV10-2 and J usage is TRBJ2-7; 8 bases match TRBD2. V lost 4 bases to trimming and J lost 5 bases; unmatched junction nucleotides: 4. There are 13 residues in the CDR3. The germline CDR1 and CDR2 sequences are WSHSY and SAAADI.

V gene TRBV7-9 combines with J gene TRBJ1-1; perhaps TRBD1 as D (5 bases). V dropped 9 bases and J dropped 1 base, with 15 bases sitting between them. The germline CDR1 and CDR2 sequences are SEHNR and FQNEAQ (reference sequence). This CDR3 region has 14 residues. CDR3 protein: CASRSSGGNTEAFF. CDR3 nucleotide sequence: TGTGCCAGTCGATCCTCCGGGGGGAACACTGAAGCTTTCTTT.

This clone was seen once. This rearrangement joins TRBV14 to TRBJ1-1; TRBD1 matches 8 bases. The trim removed 1 base at V and 7 bases at J, leaving 8 bases unmatched. The CDR3 is 15 amino acids. CDR1 is SGHDN, CDR2 FVKESK, per germline. The CDR3 DNA sequence: TGTGCCAGCAGCCAAGCCTTAGGGACAGGCATTGAAGCTTTCTTT. This codes for CASSQALGTGIEAFF.

This sequence joins TRBV9 and TRBJ2-3; 9 bases agree with TRBD2. Trimming at V came to 0 bases and at J to 0 bases, leaving 5 bases not matched to a gene. Per the germline V gene, CDR1 is SGDLS and CDR2 is YYNGEE. This CDR3 has 17 residues. The CDR3 coding sequence is TGTGCCAGCAGCGTAGGTGGCGGGGGGGCAAGCACAGATACGCAGTATTTT. Its translation: CASSVGGGGASTDTQYF.